The rows below give T cell receptor beta chains drawn from one sample of a study of T cell repertoires in cytomegalovirus infection. TCRdb passed the reads through MiXCR, listing each CDR3 protein once. The table records around 530,000 distinct CDR3 sequences, approximately 25% of them present only once. The sample was PBMCs. Every receptor here comes from a human donor in good health (CMV status not recorded). Some clones in this sample may be carry-over from other donors' samples. The CDR3 runs from the conserved cysteine through the conserved F or W. A D gene is named only where the DNA matches it firmly. Only some rows state a clone size, as once, few, many or a class for expanded clones.

TRBJ1-1,TRBV7-8,many,TRBD1,TGTGCCAGTATGACAGGGGCGAACACTGAAGCTTTCTTT,CASMTGANTEAFF
TRBJ2-7,TRBV15,.,.,TGTGCCACCAGCAGTCCCGACACGGTTGGCGAGCAGTACTTC,CATSSPDTVGEQYF
TRBJ2-1,TRBV15,.,TRBD2,TGTGCCACCAGCAGAGATCCATCGGGACTAGCCAATGAGCAGTTCTTC,CATSRDPSGLANEQFF
TRBJ2-5,TRBV7-9,many,.,TGCGCCAGCAGCCCTCAAGAGTACCAAGAGACCCAGTACTTC,CASSPQEYQETQYF
TRBJ1-1,TRBV7-9,few,.,TGTGCCAGCAGTGGGCTCCTATTGAACACTGAAGCTTTCTTT,CASSGLLLNTEAFF
TRBJ2-3,TRBV29-1,many,.,TGCAGCGTTGTGGGGGGGGCCTCAGATACGCAGTATTTT,CSVVGGASDTQYF
TRBJ2-7,TRBV7-6,few,TRBD2,TGTGCCAGCAGCTCCGTATCTTTTAGCGGGAGCTCCTACGAGCAGTACTTC,CASSSVSFSGSSYEQYF
TRBJ1-2,TRBV19,few,TRBD1,TGTGCCAGTTGCCTACCGGGACAGGGGATCTATGGCTACACCTTC,CASCLPGQGIYGYTF
TRBJ2-5,TRBV7-9,.,TRBD1,TGTGCCAGCAGCCAAGGGACAGGTCAAGAGACCCAGTACTTC,CASSQGTGQETQYF
TRBJ1-6,TRBV23-1,once,.,TGCGCCAGCAGTAATCGGACGGAGAGCTCCTATAATTCACCCCTCCACTTT,CASSNRTESSYNSPLHF
TRBJ1-2,TRBV18,.,.,TGTGCCAGCTCACCGACGGAGTCTGCGTATGGCTACACCTTC,CASSPTESAYGYTF
TRBJ1-3,TRBV12-3/TRBV12-4,.,.,TGTGCCAGCGGTTCCCAACAGGGCCCCTCCGTCAACACCATATATTTT,CASGSQQGPSVNTIYF
TRBJ2-1,TRBV11-3,.,TRBD2,TGTGCCAGCAGCTTCTTAGCGGGAGGTGGGATTCAGCAGTTCTTC,CASSFLAGGGIQQFF
TRBJ2-2,TRBV10-3,.,TRBD1,TGTGCCACGAGGGACAGGGAGACCGGGGAGCTGTTTTTT,CATRDRETGELFF
TRBJ2-1,TRBV9,few,.,TGTGCCAGCAGCGTAGGGACAGAGGCAAATGAGCAGTTCTTC,CASSVGTEANEQFF
TRBJ1-3,TRBV20-1,.,.,TGCAGTGCTAAAGGTTCCTCTGGAAACACCATATATTTT,CSAKGSSGNTIYF
TRBJ2-3,TRBV7-6,many,.,TGTGCCAGCAGCTCCATCCAGGGTGTAGGTGCAGATACGCAGTATTTT,CASSSIQGVGADTQYF
TRBJ1-1,TRBV7-6,.,.,TGTGCCAGCAGCTCGCGACCGATGAACACTGAAGCTTTCTTT,CASSSRPMNTEAFF
TRBJ1-5,TRBV12-3/TRBV12-4,once,.,TGTGCCAGCAGTTTAGTAGGAGGGGGGGGCAATCAGCCCCAGCATTTT,CASSLVGGGGNQPQHF
TRBJ2-2,TRBV6-2/TRBV6-3,.,TRBD2,TGTGCCAGCAGTTACTGGGGAGCGGGGTCCGGGGAGCTGTTTTTT,CASSYWGAGSGELFF
TRBJ2-1,TRBV19,.,.,TGTGCCAGTAGTATATCCTGGGCCAGCTCCTACAATGAGCAGTTCTTC,CASSISWASSYNEQFF
TRBJ2-1,TRBV20-1,.,.,TGCAGTGCTAGTGGCTTGACGCTAAATGAGCAGTTCTTC,CSASGLTLNEQFF
TRBJ2-1,TRBV6-4,many,.,TGTGCCAGCAGTGATGAGGGATCCGCCTACAATGAGCAGTTCTTC,CASSDEGSAYNEQFF
TRBJ2-5,TRBV28,.,.,TGTGCCAGCAGCTACCAGGAGTACGGAGAGACCCAGTACTTC,CASSYQEYGETQYF
TRBJ2-5,TRBV19,few,TRBD1,TGTGCCAGTAGTTTGGGACAGGCGACGAAAGAGACCCAGTACTTC,CASSLGQATKETQYF